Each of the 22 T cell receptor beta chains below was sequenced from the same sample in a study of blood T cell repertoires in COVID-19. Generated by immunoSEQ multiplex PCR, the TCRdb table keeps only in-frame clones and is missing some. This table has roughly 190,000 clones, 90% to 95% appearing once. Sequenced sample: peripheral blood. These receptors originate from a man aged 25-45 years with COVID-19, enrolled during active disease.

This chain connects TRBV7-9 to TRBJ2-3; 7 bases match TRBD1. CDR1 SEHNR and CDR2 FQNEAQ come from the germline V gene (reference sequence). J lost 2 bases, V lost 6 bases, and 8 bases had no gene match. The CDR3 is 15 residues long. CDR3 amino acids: CASSFTTGITDTQYF. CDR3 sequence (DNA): TGTGCCAGCAGTTTCACGACAGGGATCACAGATACGCAGTATTTT.

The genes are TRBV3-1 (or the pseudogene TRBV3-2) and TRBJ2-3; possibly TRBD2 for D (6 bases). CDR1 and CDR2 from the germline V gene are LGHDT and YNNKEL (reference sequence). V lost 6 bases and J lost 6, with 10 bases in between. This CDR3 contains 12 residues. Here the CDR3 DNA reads TGTGCCAGCAGTGAGGGGAGGGATACGCAGTATTTT. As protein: CASSEGRDTQYF.

Here the CDR3 DNA reads TGTGCCAGCAGTTTACAGGGGGACACCGACGAGCAGTACTTC. Amino acids: CASSLQGDTDEQYF. The chain is built from TRBV6-5 and TRBJ2-7; 8 nucleotides line up with TRBD1. J gave up 5 bases and V 4 bases, and 7 bases lay outside the gene matches. Germline values: CDR1 MNHEY, CDR2 SVGAGI. The length of the CDR3 is 14 residues.

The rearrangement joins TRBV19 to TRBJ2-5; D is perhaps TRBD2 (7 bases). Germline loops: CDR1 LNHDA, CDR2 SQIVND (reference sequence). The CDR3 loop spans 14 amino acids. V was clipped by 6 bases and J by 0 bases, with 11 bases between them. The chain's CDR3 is CASSGGQNQETQYF. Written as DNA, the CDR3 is TGTGCCAGTAGCGGGGGGCAGAACCAAGAGACCCAGTACTTC.

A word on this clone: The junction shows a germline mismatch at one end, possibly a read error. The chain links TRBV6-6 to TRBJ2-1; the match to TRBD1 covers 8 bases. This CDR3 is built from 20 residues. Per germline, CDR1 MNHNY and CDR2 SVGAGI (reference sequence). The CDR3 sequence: CASSPRPGTGATFPYNEQFF. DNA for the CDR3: TGTGCCAGCAGTCCACGCCCTGGGACAGGAGCGACTTTTCCCTATAATGAGCAGTTCTTC.

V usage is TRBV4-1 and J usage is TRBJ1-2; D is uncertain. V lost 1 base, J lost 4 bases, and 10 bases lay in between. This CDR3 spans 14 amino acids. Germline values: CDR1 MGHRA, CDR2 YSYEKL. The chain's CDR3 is CASSQVDRPYGYTF. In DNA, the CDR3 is TGCGCCAGCAGCCAAGTAGATCGCCCCTATGGCTACACCTTC.

The CDR3 is CASSQPQGGYYEQYF. In nucleotides, the CDR3 is TGTGCCAGCAGCCAACCGCAGGGAGGGTATTACGAGCAGTACTTC. The genes are TRBV19 and TRBJ2-7, with TRBD2 matching 7 bases. The CDR3 extends over 15 amino acids. Trimming removed 9 bases from V and 4 bases from J; junction bases left unmatched: 15. Germline V CDR1 and CDR2: LNHDA, SQIVND (reference sequence).

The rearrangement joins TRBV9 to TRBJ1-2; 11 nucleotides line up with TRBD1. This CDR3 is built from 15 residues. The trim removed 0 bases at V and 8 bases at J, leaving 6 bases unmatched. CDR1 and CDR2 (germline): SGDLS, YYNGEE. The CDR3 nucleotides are TGTGCCAGCAGCGTAGCTGGACAGGGGGCCGACGGCTACACCTTC. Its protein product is CASSVAGQGADGYTF.

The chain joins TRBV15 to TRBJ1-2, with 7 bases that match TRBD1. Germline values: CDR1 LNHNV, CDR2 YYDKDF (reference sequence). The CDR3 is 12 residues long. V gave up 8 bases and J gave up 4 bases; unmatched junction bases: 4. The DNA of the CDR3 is TGTGCCACCGGCCAGGGGGGCTATGGCTACACCTTC. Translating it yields CATGQGGYGYTF.

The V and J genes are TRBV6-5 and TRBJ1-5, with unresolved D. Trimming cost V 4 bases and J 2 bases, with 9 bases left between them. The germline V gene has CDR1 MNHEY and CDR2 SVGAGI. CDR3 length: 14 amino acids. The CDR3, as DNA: TGTGCCAGCAGTTCCTCCGGGGGCAATCAGCCCCAGCATTTT. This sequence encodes CASSSSGGNQPQHF.

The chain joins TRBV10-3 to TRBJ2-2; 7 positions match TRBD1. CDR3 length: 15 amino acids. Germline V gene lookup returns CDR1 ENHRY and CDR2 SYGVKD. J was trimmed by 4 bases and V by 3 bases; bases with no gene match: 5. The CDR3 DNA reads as TGTGCCATCAGTGAAATGTCAGGGGGCACCGGGGAGCTGTTTTTT. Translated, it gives CAISEMSGGTGELFF.

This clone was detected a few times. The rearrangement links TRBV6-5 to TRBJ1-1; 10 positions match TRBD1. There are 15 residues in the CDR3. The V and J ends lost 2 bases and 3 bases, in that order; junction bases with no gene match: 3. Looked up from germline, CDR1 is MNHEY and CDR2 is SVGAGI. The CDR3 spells CASSYLDRGYTEAFF. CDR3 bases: TGTGCCAGCAGTTACCTGGACAGGGGGTACACTGAAGCTTTCTTT.

The CDR3 sequence: CASTDSDLANEKLFF. The CDR3 nucleotides are TGTGCCAGCACCGACAGTGACCTGGCTAATGAAAAACTGTTTTTT. The V call is TRBV6-6, the J call TRBJ1-4, with D possibly matching TRBD1 (5 bases). CDR3 length equals 15 residues. V dropped 7 bases and J dropped 3 bases, with 15 bases sitting between them. Germline V CDR1 and CDR2: MNHNY, SVGAGI (reference sequence).

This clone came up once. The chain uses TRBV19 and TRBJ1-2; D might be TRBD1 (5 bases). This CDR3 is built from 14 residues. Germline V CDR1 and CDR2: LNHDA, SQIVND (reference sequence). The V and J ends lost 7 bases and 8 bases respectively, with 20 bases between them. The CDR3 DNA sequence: TGTGCCAGTACATCTGGTGGGGGGGTACAAGGCTACACCTTC. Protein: CASTSGGGVQGYTF.

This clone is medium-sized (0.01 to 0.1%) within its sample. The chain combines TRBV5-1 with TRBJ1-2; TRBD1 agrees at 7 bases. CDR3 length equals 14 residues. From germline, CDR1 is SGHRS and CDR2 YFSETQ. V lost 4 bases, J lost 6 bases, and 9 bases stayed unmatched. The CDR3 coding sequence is TGCGCCAGCAGCCATACACAGGGGACCGATGGCTACACCTTC. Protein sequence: CASSHTQGTDGYTF.

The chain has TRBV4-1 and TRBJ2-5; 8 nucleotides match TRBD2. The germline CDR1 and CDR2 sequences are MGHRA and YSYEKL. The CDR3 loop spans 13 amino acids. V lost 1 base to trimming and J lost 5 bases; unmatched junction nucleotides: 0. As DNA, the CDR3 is TGCGCCAGCAGCCAAGGACTAGCGGAGACCCAGTACTTC. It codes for CASSQGLAETQYF.

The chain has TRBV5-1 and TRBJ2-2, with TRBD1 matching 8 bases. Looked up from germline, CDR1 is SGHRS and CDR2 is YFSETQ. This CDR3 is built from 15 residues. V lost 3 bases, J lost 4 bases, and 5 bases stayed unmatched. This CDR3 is CASSYDRGFTGELFF. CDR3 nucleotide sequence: TGCGCCAGCAGCTACGACAGGGGATTCACCGGGGAGCTGTTTTTT.

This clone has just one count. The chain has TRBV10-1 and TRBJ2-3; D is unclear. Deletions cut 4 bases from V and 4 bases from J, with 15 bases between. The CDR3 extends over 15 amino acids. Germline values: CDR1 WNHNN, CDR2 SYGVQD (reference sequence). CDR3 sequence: CASSGLAAPADTQYF. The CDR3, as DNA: TGCGCCAGCAGTGGTCTTGCCGCCCCGGCAGATACGCAGTATTTT.

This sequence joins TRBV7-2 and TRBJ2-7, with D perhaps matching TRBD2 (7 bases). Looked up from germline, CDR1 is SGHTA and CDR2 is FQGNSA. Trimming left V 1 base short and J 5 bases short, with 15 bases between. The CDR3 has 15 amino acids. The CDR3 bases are TGTGCCAGCAGCTTAGTCCCGGCGGGGGCCGACGAGCAGTACTTC. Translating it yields CASSLVPAGADEQYF.

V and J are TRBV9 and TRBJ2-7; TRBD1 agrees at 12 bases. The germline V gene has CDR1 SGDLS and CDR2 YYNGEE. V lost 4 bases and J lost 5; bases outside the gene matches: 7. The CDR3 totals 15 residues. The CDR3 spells CASSPWGQGANEQYF. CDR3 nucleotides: TGTGCCAGCAGCCCCTGGGGACAGGGGGCTAACGAGCAGTACTTC.

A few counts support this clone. The CDR3 DNA follows: TGTGCCATCAGTTCGGACAGCCACTTAGGAAACACCATATATTTT. It translates to CAISSDSHLGNTIYF. The J gene is TRBJ1-3, the V gene TRBV10-3; D perhaps matches TRBD1 (6 bases). This CDR3 contains 15 residues. Germline-derived CDR1 and CDR2 are ENHRY and SYGVKD. The ends were cut back, 5 bases at V and 4 bases at J, with 15 bases in the middle.

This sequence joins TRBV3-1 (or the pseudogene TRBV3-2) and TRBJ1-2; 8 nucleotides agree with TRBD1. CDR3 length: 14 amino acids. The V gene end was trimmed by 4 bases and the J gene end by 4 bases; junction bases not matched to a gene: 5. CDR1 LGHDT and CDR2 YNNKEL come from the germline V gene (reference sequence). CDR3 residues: CASSPPQGAYGYTF. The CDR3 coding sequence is TGTGCCAGCAGCCCCCCCCAGGGGGCCTATGGCTACACCTTC.